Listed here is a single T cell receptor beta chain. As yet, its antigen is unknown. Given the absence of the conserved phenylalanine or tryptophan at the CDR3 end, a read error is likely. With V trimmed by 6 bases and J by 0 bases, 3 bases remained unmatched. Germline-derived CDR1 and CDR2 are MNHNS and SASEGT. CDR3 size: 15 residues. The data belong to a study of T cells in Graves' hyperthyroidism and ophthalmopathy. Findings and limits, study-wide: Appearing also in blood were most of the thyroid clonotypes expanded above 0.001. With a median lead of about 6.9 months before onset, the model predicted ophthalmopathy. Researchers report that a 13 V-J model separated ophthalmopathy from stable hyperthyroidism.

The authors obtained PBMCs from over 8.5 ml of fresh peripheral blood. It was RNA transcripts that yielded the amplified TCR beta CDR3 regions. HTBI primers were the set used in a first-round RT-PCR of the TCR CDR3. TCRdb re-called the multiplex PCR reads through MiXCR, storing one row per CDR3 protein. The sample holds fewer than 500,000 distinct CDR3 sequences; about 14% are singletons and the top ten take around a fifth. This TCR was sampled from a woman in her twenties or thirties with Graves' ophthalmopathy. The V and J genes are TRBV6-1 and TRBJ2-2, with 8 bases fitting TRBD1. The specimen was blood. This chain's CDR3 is CASRKTGANTGELFS. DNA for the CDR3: TGTGCCAGCAGGAAGACAGGGGCGAACACCGGGGAGCTGTTTTCT.